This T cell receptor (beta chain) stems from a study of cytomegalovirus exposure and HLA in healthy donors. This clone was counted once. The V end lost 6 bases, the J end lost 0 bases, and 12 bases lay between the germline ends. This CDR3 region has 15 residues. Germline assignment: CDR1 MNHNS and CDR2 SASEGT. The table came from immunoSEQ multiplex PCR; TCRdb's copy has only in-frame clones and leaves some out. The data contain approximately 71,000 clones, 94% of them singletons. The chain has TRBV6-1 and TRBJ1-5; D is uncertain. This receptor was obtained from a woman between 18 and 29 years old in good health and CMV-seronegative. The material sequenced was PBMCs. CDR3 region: CASSNEAGSNQPQHF. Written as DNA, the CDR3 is TGTGCCAGCAGCAACGAGGCGGGTAGCAATCAGCCCCAGCATTTT.